This T cell receptor (beta chain) was retrieved from a study of T-cell reconstitution after alpha-beta-depleted transplantation in children (TCRdb year 2016). As for the study more broadly: The study quantitatively tracked T-cell immune reconstitution after TCRalphabeta/CD19-depleted allogeneic hematopoietic cell transplantation in children using TCR repertoire profiling. Summary of the overall study and its limitations: In some patients, the high TCRbeta diversity seen at day 60 was put down to recipient T cells and intrathymic progenitors that had survived conditioning. The apparently early recovery of alphabetaT-cell counts about two months after transplant reportedly depended on only several hundred rapidly expanded clones that came from non-depleted graft cells. Over subsequent months, a decline in hyperexpanded clone frequencies was noted, and after one year, T-cell counts and TCRbeta diversity were mostly ascribed to newly produced T cells.

The treatment or condition label, as the study defines it: allogeneic hematopoietic cell transplantation with graft depleted of TCRalphabeta T cells and CD19 B cells. The transplant recipients were children given TCRalphabeta/CD19-depleted allogeneic hematopoietic cell grafts. CDR3 length: 12 amino acids, cysteine to phenylalanine. The entry retains the CDR3 DNA only, 36 bases that are in frame from base 1. V and J lose 5 bases and 6 bases, and a span of 11 bases separates them. Taken from the germline V gene, the CDR1 and CDR2 loops are SGHAT and FQNNGV. Library preparation employed PCR. The instrument was an Illumina HiSeq 2500. Molecular barcoding was employed in the preparation of TCR libraries, with unique molecular identifiers being used to normalize TCRbeta repertoire quantification. Starting from the raw public reads, TCRdb applied fastp trimming at Q25, assembled clones with MiXCR and retained in-frame beta chains. Duplicate CDR3 protein sequences are folded into a single record with the most common DNA and genes. The sample table records about 300,000 distinct CDR3 sequences; around 7.1% of these occur just once. Approximately 9.6% of the sample is held by the ten biggest clonotypes.

Concerning this clonotype: What antigen it recognizes has not been identified. Nothing much larger sits one base from this clone, and base qualities are not available.

This receptor was obtained from a female patient aged 2-9 years who had a stem cell transplant for Fanconi anemia, so the T cells may come from the graft donor. Here the sequenced sample was peripheral blood, taken 360 days after TCRalphabeta/CD19-depleted stem cell transplant. The sequence links TRBV11-2 to TRBJ2-7; TRBD1 is a possible D gene, resting on 6 matching bases. This receptor has the CDR3 CASSTGTFEQYF. The bases read TGTGCCAGCAGCACTGGGACATTCGAGCAGTACTTC.